The source of this TCR beta chain is a study of OX40 agonist ivuxolimab in advanced cancers. At the level of the study: Antecedent anti-PD-1, anti-PD-L1 or anti-CTLA-4 therapy was permissible, with about 40% having received some.

A history of autoimmune disease or systemic immunosuppression excluded patients. This CDR3 spans 13 amino acids. Germline assignment: CDR1 KGHSH and CDR2 LQKENI. V was clipped by 6 bases and J by 3 bases, with 11 bases between them. Data came from immunoSEQ multiplex PCR; TCRdb stores just in-frame clones and leaves some out. The sample holds 95,000 to 100,000 clones, roughly four fifths seen once. This clonotype originated in an adult with an advanced solid tumor such as melanoma, head and neck, liver or kidney cancer. The genes are TRBV18 and TRBJ2-5; D possibly corresponds to TRBD1 (6 bases). This specimen consisted of CD4+ or CD8+ T cells sorted from blood, obtained in a trial of the OX40 agonist ivuxolimab. CDR3 DNA: TGTGCCAGCTCCCCCGGACAGAAAGAGACCCAGTACTTC. Translated, it gives CASSPGQKETQYF.